This TCR beta chain was sequenced for a study of identical twins. Study-level points and caveats: Conclusions came from cross-sectional statistical analysis, not from following the same donors. Compared with unrelated sharing, twin-shared out-of-frame alpha sequences had more low-probability sequences. Clonotypes of the beta chain that were abundant in cord blood carried fewer insertions (memory repertoires showed none). Zero-insertion analyses might be partly confounded by invariant T cells like MAIT and iNKT.

This clonotype appeared a few times. Its target is not known. Unmatched junction bases numbered 3, after V lost 4 bases and J lost 12 bases. There are 12 residues in the CDR3. Germline CDR1 and CDR2: SNHLY and FYNNEI. TCRdb used MiXCR to reprocess the 5' RACE reads, holding one entry per CDR3 protein. This sample has about 460,000 distinct CDR3 sequences; 12% to 15% occur once, and the top ten carry about 0.54%. The data also belong to a second study, concerning yellow fever vaccine responses in identical twins.

This sequence joins TRBV2 and TRBJ2-1; 10 nucleotides match TRBD1. The clonotype comes from a woman under 30 in good health. The specimen sequenced was CD4+ T cells sorted from blood. CDR3 sequence: CASSGQGATQFF. Written as DNA, the CDR3 is TGTGCCAGCAGTGGACAGGGGGCTACGCAGTTCTTC.